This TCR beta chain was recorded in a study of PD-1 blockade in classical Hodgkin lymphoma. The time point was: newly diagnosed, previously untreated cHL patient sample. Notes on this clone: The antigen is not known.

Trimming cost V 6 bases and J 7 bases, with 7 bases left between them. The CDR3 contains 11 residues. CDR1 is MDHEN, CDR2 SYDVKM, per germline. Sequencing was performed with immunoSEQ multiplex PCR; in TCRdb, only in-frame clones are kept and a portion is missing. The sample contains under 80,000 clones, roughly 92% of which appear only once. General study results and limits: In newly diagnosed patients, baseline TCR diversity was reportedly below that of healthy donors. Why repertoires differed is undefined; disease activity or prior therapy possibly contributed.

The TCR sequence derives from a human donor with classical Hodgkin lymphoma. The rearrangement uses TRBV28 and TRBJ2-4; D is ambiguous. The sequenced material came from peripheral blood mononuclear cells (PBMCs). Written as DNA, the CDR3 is TGTGCCAGCAGGGGTCAGAACATTCAGTACTTC. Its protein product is CASRGQNIQYF.